This TCR beta chain was retrieved from a study of blood T cell repertoires in COVID-19. Study information: Acute and convalescent COVID-19 specimens originated in the United States, Italy and Spain. PBMCs, B-cell-depleted T cells, or T cells were the source of the cDNA or gDNA that made up the material.

Original analysis: Cell counts per sample came from amplifying reference gene primers. This table comes from immunoSEQ multiplex PCR, and its TCRdb copy is limited to in-frame clones, with some not included. V, J and clone size were drawn from that table, and D and trimming were deduced from the DNA. The sample shows more than 150,000 clones, about 85% of them seen only once. The specimen sequenced was peripheral blood. The TCR comes from a woman older than 75 with acute or convalescent COVID-19.

The CDR3 here is CASSVDISPLHF. CDR3 DNA sequence: TGTGCCAGCAGTGTTGACATTTCACCCCTCCACTTT. The chain links TRBV2 to TRBJ1-6; D not resolved. Per germline, CDR1 SNHLY and CDR2 FYNNEI. V gave up 4 bases and J gave up 9 bases, with 7 bases separating them. This CDR3 spans 12 amino acids.